A single sample is the source of the 32 T cell receptor beta chains below, sequenced in a study of shared clonotypes between healthy human individuals. The table came from immunoSEQ multiplex PCR; TCRdb's copy has only in-frame clones and leaves some out. The sample carries 330,000 or so clones, approximately 74% recorded once. Material: memory CD4+ T cells sorted from blood. The subset is: CD45RA-negative fraction. Every receptor here comes from a man aged 25-40 years in good health.

The chain combines TRBV27 with TRBJ2-2; D not certain. CDR3 length: 17 amino acids. The germline V and J ends were trimmed by 7 bases and 3 bases, with 21 bases remaining between them. The germline V gene encodes CDR1 MNHEY and CDR2 SMNVEV (reference sequence). CDR3 protein: CASNVYPPGYDTGELFF. The DNA of the CDR3 is TGTGCCAGCAACGTTTATCCTCCCGGTTACGACACCGGGGAGCTGTTTTTT.

CDR3 DNA: TGTGCCAGCAGCACAGGGACAGCGAACACTGAAGCTTTCTTT. Protein: CASSTGTANTEAFF. The V call is TRBV7-8, the J call TRBJ1-1, with 7 bases fitting TRBD1. The CDR3 is 14 residues long. Germline V CDR1 and CDR2: SGHVS, FQNEAQ. The J segment lost 1 base and the V segment lost 5 bases, leaving 4 bases of the junction unmatched.

This clone was observed a handful of times. The chain employs TRBV21-1 and TRBJ1-5; the D segment call TRBD1 is taken from the table without a DNA check. TRBV21-1 is a recognized pseudogene. The CDR3 runs 14 residues. CDR3 amino acids: CASSKTGKGQPQHF. The CDR3 nucleotides are TGTGCCAGCAGCAAGACAGGGAAGGGTCAGCCCCAGCATTTT.

The chain recombines TRBV5-5 with TRBJ2-7; D uncertain. The V gene's germline CDR1 is SGHKS and CDR2 YYEKEE (reference sequence). CDR3 length: 13 amino acids. V lost 2 bases and J 2 bases, leaving 8 bases between the germline ends. In DNA form, the CDR3 reads TGTGCCAGCAGCTTCTCACCGACCTACGAGCAGTACTTC. Its protein is CASSFSPTYEQYF.

This clone showed up just a few times. The chain employs TRBV5-6 and TRBJ2-1; D is possibly TRBD2 (6 bases). Trimming removed 3 bases at V and 4 bases at J, with 17 bases between. From germline, CDR1 is SGHDT and CDR2 YYEEEE. There are 16 residues in the CDR3. CDR3 coding DNA: TGTGCCAGCAGCTGGGAGGTCTCCTCACTTTACAATGAGCAGTTCTTC. Its translation is CASSWEVSSLYNEQFF.

The chain is built from TRBV6-5 and TRBJ1-1; TRBD1 might be the D (6 bases). Germline CDR1 reads MNHEY; CDR2 reads SVGAGI. CDR3 size: 14 residues. The V end lost 2 bases, the J end lost 1 base, and 8 bases lay between the germline ends. The CDR3 coding sequence is TGTGCCAGCAGTTACGGACAGACGAACACTGAAGCTTTCTTT. Its translation: CASSYGQTNTEAFF.

J is TRBJ1-1 and V is TRBV18, with D possibly TRBD1 on 5 matching bases. CDR3 length: 15 residues. The V end was cut by 3 bases, the J end by 4 bases, with 15 bases between. In germline, CDR1 is KGHSH, CDR2 LQKENI. This CDR3 reads CASSPLDGGGTEAFF. CDR3 in DNA: TGTGCCAGCTCACCTTTGGACGGGGGAGGCACTGAAGCTTTCTTT. The full variable domain, in which reference TRBV18 and TRBJ1-1 provide the parts outside the CDR3, is NAGVMQNPRHLVRRRGQEARLRCSPMKGHSHVYWYRQLPEEGLKFMVYLQKENIIDESGMPKERFSAEFPKEGPSILRIQQVVRGDSAAYFCASSPLDGGGTEAFFGQGTRLTVV.

The J gene is TRBJ1-3, the V gene TRBV19; D is perhaps TRBD1 (6 bases). V gave up 8 bases and J gave up 0 bases, with 11 bases separating them. This CDR3 is built from 14 residues. The germline V gene encodes CDR1 LNHDA and CDR2 SQIVND (reference sequence). CDR3 nucleotides: TGTGCCAGTGGGGGCCGGACCTCTGGAAACACCATATATTTT. Translating it yields CASGGRTSGNTIYF.

The sample holds a few counts of this clone. The chain carries TRBV7-9 and TRBJ2-1; 8 bases are a match to TRBD2. From germline, CDR1 is SEHNR and CDR2 FQNEAQ (reference sequence). This CDR3 has 16 residues. The J segment lost 5 bases and the V segment lost 1 base, leaving 7 bases of the junction unmatched. The CDR3 DNA is TGTGCCAGCAGCTTAGGGCGGGAGGCTCTTGACAATGAGCAGTTCTTC. As protein: CASSLGREALDNEQFF.

In its sample, this clone was seen many times. The rearrangement joins TRBV2 to TRBJ2-6; D is ambiguous. Germline V gives CDR1 SNHLY, CDR2 FYNNEI. This CDR3 has 16 residues. Between the trimmed V and J ends, which lost 4 bases and 0 bases, there was a span of 10 bases. This CDR3 is CASSVDVPSGANVLTF. The CDR3 DNA is TGTGCCAGCAGTGTGGATGTGCCCTCTGGGGCCAACGTCCTGACTTTC.

The chain joins TRBV11-2 to TRBJ1-2; 8 positions match TRBD1. J was trimmed by 4 bases and V by 5 bases; bases with no gene match: 9. CDR3 length equals 15 residues. Germline lookup yields CDR1 SGHAT and CDR2 FQNNGV. CDR3 sequence reads: CASSPRDRMLYGYTF. The DNA of the CDR3 is TGTGCCAGCAGCCCCCGGGACAGGATGCTCTATGGCTACACCTTC.

The CDR3 is CASSLMDTQYF. In nucleotides, the CDR3 is TGTGCCAGCAGCTTAATGGATACGCAGTATTTT. This sequence joins TRBV7-2 and TRBJ2-3, with D hard to call. V lost 2 bases and J lost 6, with 3 bases in between. The CDR3 is 11 amino acids. Germline loops: CDR1 SGHTA, CDR2 FQGNSA.

This clone was counted only a few times. This sequence joins TRBV7-2 and TRBJ1-2; TRBD1 aligns across 9 bases. The CDR3 is made up of 14 amino acids. V lost 4 bases and J lost 8; bases outside the gene matches: 8. Germline V gives CDR1 SGHTA, CDR2 FQGNSA. In nucleotides, the CDR3 is TGTGCCAGCAGCTCTACAGGGGGCGTAGGAGGCTACACCTTC. It encodes CASSSTGGVGGYTF.

The rearrangement joins TRBV27 to TRBJ2-1, with 9 nucleotides matching TRBD2. J was trimmed by 5 bases and V by 4 bases; bases with no gene match: 12. CDR3 length equals 17 residues. Germline lookup yields CDR1 MNHEY and CDR2 SMNVEV (reference sequence). The CDR3 reads CASSSRVAGGRDNEQFF. Here the CDR3 DNA reads TGTGCCAGCAGTTCCCGGGTGGCGGGAGGGCGGGACAATGAGCAGTTCTTC.

The chain has TRBV5-1 and TRBJ2-7, with D possibly TRBD1 on 6 matching bases. Trimming cost V 6 bases and J 2 bases, with 9 bases left between them. CDR1 and CDR2 (germline): SGHRS, YFSETQ. The CDR3 runs to 12 residues. CDR3: CASTDSTYEQYF. In DNA, the CDR3 is TGCGCCAGCACGGACAGTACCTACGAGCAGTACTTC.

This clone was observed a handful of times. J is TRBJ1-1 and V is TRBV10-3; D is perhaps TRBD1 (6 bases). The length of the CDR3 is 13 residues. Germline lookup yields CDR1 ENHRY and CDR2 SYGVKD. V gave up 6 bases and J gave up 2 bases, with 10 bases separating them. CDR3 residues: CAIRDSFNTEAFF. CDR3 bases: TGTGCCATCAGGGACAGTTTTAACACTGAAGCTTTCTTT.

J is TRBJ2-3 and V is TRBV5-6; D may be TRBD2 (5 bases). Deletions cut 1 base from V and 4 bases from J, with 13 bases between. The CDR3 contains 15 residues. The germline V gene encodes CDR1 SGHDT and CDR2 YYEEEE. The CDR3 bases are TGTGCCAGCAGCTTGACGGGTATGAGGGCAGATACGCAGTATTTT. This translates into CASSLTGMRADTQYF.

The chain employs TRBV7-6 and TRBJ2-6; D remains ambiguous. Trimming took off 6 bases at V and 5 bases at J, with 14 bases between the two ends. Germline CDR1 SGHVS, CDR2 FNYEAQ. The CDR3 is 15 amino acids. This CDR3 reads CASSPAGNRANVLTF. The CDR3, as DNA: TGTGCCAGCAGTCCCGCCGGTAACAGGGCCAACGTCCTGACTTTC.

The chain employs TRBV19 and TRBJ2-2, with a possible D match to TRBD2 (6 bases). Trimming stripped 8 bases from V and 0 bases from J, with 16 bases between. The germline gives CDR1 LNHDA, CDR2 SQIVND (reference sequence). The CDR3 covers 16 residues. CDR3: CASSKWGGTNTGELFF. CDR3 nucleotide sequence: TGTGCCAGTTCTAAATGGGGCGGGACGAACACCGGGGAGCTGTTTTTT.

The chain recombines TRBV21-1 with TRBJ1-2; whether TRBD1, the table's D call, matches the DNA was not checked. TRBV21-1 is a pseudogene. The CDR3 covers 15 residues. The CDR3 protein is CASSTRDTGNYGYTF. The CDR3 nucleotides read TGTGCCAGCAGCACCCGGGACACCGGGAACTATGGCTACACCTTC.

The genes are TRBV15 and TRBJ2-7; D tentatively fits TRBD1 or TRBD2 (5 bases each). This CDR3 has 15 residues. Per germline, CDR1 LNHNV and CDR2 YYDKDF (reference sequence). Between the trimmed V and J ends, which lost 1 base and 2 bases, there was a span of 12 bases. This CDR3 reads CATSRARDATYEQYF. The CDR3 DNA is TGTGCCACCAGCAGAGCACGGGACGCAACCTACGAGCAGTACTTC.

The chain has TRBV4-2 and TRBJ2-2; 9 bases match TRBD1. CDR1 LGHNA and CDR2 YNFKEQ come from the germline V gene. The V and J ends lost 4 bases and 5 bases, in that order; junction bases with no gene match: 8. This CDR3 is 16 amino acids long. This chain's CDR3 is CASSRIPGQGTGELFF. The DNA for the CDR3 is TGTGCCAGCAGCCGCATACCGGGACAGGGAACCGGGGAGCTGTTTTTT.

The CDR3 region is CASSITDRLATRGTQYF. The CDR3 bases are TGTGCCAGTAGTATAACGGACCGACTAGCGACGCGGGGGACCCAGTACTTC. V and J are TRBV19 and TRBJ2-5, with 8 bases that match TRBD2. Germline CDR1 reads LNHDA; CDR2 reads SQIVND (reference sequence). The CDR3 contains 17 residues. V shed 2 bases and J 7 bases; nucleotides not matched to a gene: 15.

This chain uses TRBV6-5 with TRBJ1-5; TRBD1 matches at 10 bases. V trimming: 10 bases; J trimming: 2 bases; junction bases outside the gene matches: 5. The germline gives CDR1 MNHEY, CDR2 SVGAGI. This CDR3 spans 14 amino acids. CDR3 DNA sequence: TGTGCCATCCGACAGGGGGCCGGCAATCAGCCCCAGCATTTT. Protein product: CAIRQGAGNQPQHF.

This clone occurred a few times. The V call is TRBV19, the J call TRBJ2-1, with D possibly TRBD2 on 7 matching bases. CDR1 is LNHDA, CDR2 SQIVND, per germline (reference sequence). V shed 3 bases and J shed 7 bases, with 16 bases lying between them. This CDR3 contains 15 residues. CDR3 region: CASSIRGAEGNEQFF. CDR3 nucleotide sequence: TGTGCCAGTAGTATTCGGGGGGCGGAGGGGAATGAGCAGTTCTTC. Drawing the rest from reference TRBV19 and TRBJ2-1, the complete variable domain is DGGITQSPKYLFRKEGQNVTLSCEQNLNHDAMYWYRQDPGQGLRLIYYSQIVNDFQKGDIAEGYSVSREKKESFPLTVTSAQKNPTAFYLCASSIRGAEGNEQFFGPGTRLTVL.

This clone was seen more than once but under ten times. This chain links TRBV29-1 with TRBJ2-1; D possibly corresponds to TRBD2 (5 bases). V was pared by 6 bases and J by 9 bases, with 18 bases between. The CDR3 consists of 13 residues. Germline V CDR1 and CDR2: SQVTM, ANQGSEA. The CDR3 DNA follows: TGCAGCGTGCGGGCTCCAGGTAGCGCTGAGCAGTTCTTC. It translates to CSVRAPGSAEQFF.

The chain links TRBV4-3 to TRBJ1-1, with D possibly TRBD1 on 5 matching bases. Germline V lookup: CDR1 LGHNA, CDR2 YSLEER. The length of the CDR3 is 14 residues. Trimming left V 4 bases short and J 0 bases short, with 9 bases between. The CDR3 DNA is TGCGCCAGCAGCCGGGGACTGATGAACACTGAAGCTTTCTTT. This codes for CASSRGLMNTEAFF.

The rearrangement uses TRBV29-1 and TRBJ1-5; D is perhaps TRBD1 (5 bases). CDR1 is SQVTM, CDR2 ANQGSEA, per germline. The V gene lost 7 bases and the J gene lost 9 bases, with 13 bases spanning the gap. The CDR3 loop spans 11 amino acids. The CDR3 coding sequence is TGCAGCGCCAGGGTTTGGGGGCCCCAGCATTTT. This codes for CSARVWGPQHF. The full variable domain, in which reference TRBV29-1 and TRBJ1-5 provide the parts outside the CDR3, is SAVISQKPSRDICQRGTSLTIQCQVDSQVTMMFWYRQQPGQSLTLIATANQGSEATYESGFVIDKFPISRPNLTFSTLTVSNMSPEDSSIYLCSARVWGPQHFGDGTRLSIL.

This chain's CDR3 is CASSSTGGNTGELFF. The CDR3, as DNA: TGTGCCAGCAGCTCCACAGGGGGTAACACCGGGGAGCTGTTTTTT. The J gene is TRBJ2-2, the V gene TRBV7-2, with 8 bases matching TRBD1. The germline CDR1 and CDR2 sequences are SGHTA and FQGNSA. Unmatched junction bases numbered 3, after V lost 4 bases and J lost 2 bases. This CDR3 region has 15 residues.

The chain joins TRBV2 to TRBJ2-7; TRBD2 matches 7 bases. CDR3 length: 14 amino acids. Germline CDR1 SNHLY, CDR2 FYNNEI. Trimming took 5 bases from V and 4 from J; bases not matched to a gene: 8. The CDR3 DNA sequence: TGTGCCAGCAGTATTAGCGGGTCTGGTTACGAGCAGTACTTC. Translated, it gives CASSISGSGYEQYF.

This clone was counted only a few times. The genes are TRBV11-1 and TRBJ1-1, with D hard to call. This CDR3 has 11 residues. V lost 5 bases to trimming and J lost 5 bases, with 6 bases between them. Germline assignment: CDR1 SGHAT and CDR2 FQDESV (reference sequence). The CDR3 coding sequence is TGTGCCAGCAGCCCTGGTACTGAAGCTTTCTTT. Protein: CASSPGTEAFF.

V and J are TRBV30 and TRBJ1-1; D unresolved. Germline CDR1 GTSNPN, CDR2 SVGIG (reference sequence). This CDR3 comprises 11 residues. The V gene lost 4 bases and the J gene lost 1 base, with 4 bases spanning the gap. The DNA for the CDR3 is TGTGCCTGGATGGGGAACACTGAAGCTTTCTTT. Amino acid sequence: CAWMGNTEAFF.